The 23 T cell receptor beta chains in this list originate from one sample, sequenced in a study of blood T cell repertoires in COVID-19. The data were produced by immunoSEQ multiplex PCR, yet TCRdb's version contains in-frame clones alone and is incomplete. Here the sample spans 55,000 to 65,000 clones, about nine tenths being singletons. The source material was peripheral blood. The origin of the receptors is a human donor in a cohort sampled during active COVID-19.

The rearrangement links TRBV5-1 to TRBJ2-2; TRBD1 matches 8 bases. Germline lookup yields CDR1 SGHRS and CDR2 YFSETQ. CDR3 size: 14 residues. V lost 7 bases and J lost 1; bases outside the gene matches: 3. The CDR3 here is CASCGTGNTGELFF. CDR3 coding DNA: TGCGCCAGCTGCGGGACAGGGAACACCGGGGAGCTGTTTTTT.

The CDR3 protein is CASRPGTGSGELFF. As DNA, the CDR3 is TGCGCCAGCAGACCCGGGACAGGCTCCGGGGAGCTGTTTTTT. V usage is TRBV5-1 and J usage is TRBJ2-2, with TRBD1 matching over 8 bases. The CDR3 contains 14 residues. V dropped 5 bases and J dropped 6; count of bases not matched to a gene: 6. Germline V gene data show CDR1 as SGHRS and CDR2 as YFSETQ. The whole variable domain, filled in from reference TRBV5-1 and TRBJ2-2, reads KAGVTQTPRYLIKTRGQQVTLSCSPISGHRSVSWYQQTPGQGLQFLFEYFSETQRNKGNFPGRFSGRQFSNSRSEMNVSTLELGDSALYLCASRPGTGSGELFFGEGSRLTVL.

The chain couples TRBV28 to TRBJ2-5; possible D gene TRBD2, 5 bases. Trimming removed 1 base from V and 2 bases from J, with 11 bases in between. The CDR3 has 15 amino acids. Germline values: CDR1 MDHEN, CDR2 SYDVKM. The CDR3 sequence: CASSLLAGRQETQYF. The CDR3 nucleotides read TGTGCCAGCAGTTTATTGGCGGGCCGACAAGAGACCCAGTACTTC.

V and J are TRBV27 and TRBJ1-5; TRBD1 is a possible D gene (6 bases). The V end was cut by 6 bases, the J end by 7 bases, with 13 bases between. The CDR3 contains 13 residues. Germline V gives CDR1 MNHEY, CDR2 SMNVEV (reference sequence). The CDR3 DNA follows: TGTGCCAGCAGCTACAGGGTAGGGCAGCCCCAGCATTTT. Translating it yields CASSYRVGQPQHF.

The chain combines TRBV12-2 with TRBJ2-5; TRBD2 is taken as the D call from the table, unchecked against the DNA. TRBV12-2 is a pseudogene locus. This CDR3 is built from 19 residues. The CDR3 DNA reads TGTGCAAGTCGCTGCATGACCGGGGTCCTAGTGATTCTTTTGGAGACCCAGTACTTC. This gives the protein CASRCMTGVLVILLETQYF.

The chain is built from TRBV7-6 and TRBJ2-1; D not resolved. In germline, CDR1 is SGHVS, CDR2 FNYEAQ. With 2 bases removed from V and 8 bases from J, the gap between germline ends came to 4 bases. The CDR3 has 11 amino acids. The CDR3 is CASSLLHEQFF. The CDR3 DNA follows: TGTGCCAGCAGCTTACTCCATGAGCAGTTCTTC.

CDR3 residues: CASSRGDSNQPQHF. CDR3 sequence (DNA): TGTGCCAGCTCACGGGGAGACAGCAATCAGCCCCAGCATTTT. The chain combines TRBV18 with TRBJ1-5; D not resolved. This CDR3 comprises 14 residues. V gave up 4 bases and J gave up 1 base, with 8 bases separating them. CDR1 and CDR2 (germline): KGHSH, LQKENI. Full variable domain (missing parts from reference TRBV18 and TRBJ1-5): NAGVMQNPRHLVRRRGQEARLRCSPMKGHSHVYWYRQLPEEGLKFMVYLQKENIIDESGMPKERFSAEFPKEGPSILRIQQVVRGDSAAYFCASSRGDSNQPQHFGDGTRLSIL.

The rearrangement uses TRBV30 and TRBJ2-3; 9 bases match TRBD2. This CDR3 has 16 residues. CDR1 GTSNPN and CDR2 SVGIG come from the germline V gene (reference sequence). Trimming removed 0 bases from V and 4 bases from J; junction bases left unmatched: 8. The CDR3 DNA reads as TGTGCCTGGAGTGTAGGACTAGCGCGGGGGGCAGATACGCAGTATTTT. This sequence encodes CAWSVGLARGADTQYF.

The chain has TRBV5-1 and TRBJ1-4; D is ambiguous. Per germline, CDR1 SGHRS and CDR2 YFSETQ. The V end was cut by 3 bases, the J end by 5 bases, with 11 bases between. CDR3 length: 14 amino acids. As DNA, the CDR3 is TGCGCCAGCAGCTCTTCTACTAAGAATGAAAAACTGTTTTTT. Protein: CASSSSTKNEKLFF.

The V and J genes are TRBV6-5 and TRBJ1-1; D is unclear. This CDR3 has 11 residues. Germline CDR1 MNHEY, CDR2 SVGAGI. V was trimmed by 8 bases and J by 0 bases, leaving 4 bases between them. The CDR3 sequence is CASSMNTEAFF. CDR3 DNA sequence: TGTGCCAGCTCTATGAACACTGAAGCTTTCTTT.

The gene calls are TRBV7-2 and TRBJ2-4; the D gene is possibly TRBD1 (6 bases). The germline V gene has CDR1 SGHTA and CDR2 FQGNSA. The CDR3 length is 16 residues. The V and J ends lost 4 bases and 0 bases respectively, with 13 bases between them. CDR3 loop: CASSSIQGIAKNIQYF. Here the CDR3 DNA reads TGTGCCAGCAGCTCCATACAGGGAATAGCCAAAAACATTCAGTACTTC.

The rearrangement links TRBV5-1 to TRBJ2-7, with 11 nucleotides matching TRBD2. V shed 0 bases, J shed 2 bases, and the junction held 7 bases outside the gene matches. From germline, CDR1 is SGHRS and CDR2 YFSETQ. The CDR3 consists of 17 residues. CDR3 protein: CASSLAETSGITYEQYF. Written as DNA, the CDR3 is TGCGCCAGCAGCTTGGCCGAGACTAGCGGGATCACCTACGAGCAGTACTTC.

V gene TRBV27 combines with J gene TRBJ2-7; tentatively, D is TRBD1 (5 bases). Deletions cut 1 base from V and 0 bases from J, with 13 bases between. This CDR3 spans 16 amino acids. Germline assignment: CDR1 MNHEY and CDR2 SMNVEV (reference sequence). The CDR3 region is CASSLYPQVSSYEQYF. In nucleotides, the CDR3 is TGTGCCAGCAGTTTATACCCACAGGTTAGCTCCTACGAGCAGTACTTC.

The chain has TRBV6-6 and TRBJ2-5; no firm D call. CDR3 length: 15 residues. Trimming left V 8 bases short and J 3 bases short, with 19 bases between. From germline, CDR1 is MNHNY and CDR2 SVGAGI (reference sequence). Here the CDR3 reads CASGPIPGLKETQYF. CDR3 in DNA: TGTGCCAGCGGGCCTATCCCTGGGTTGAAAGAGACCCAGTACTTC.

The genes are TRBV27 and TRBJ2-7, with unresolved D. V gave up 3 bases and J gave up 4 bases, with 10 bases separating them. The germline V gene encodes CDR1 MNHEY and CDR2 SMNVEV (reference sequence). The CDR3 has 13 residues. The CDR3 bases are TGTGCCAGCAGTTTCAACGGTCCTTACGAGCAGTACTTC. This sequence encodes CASSFNGPYEQYF.

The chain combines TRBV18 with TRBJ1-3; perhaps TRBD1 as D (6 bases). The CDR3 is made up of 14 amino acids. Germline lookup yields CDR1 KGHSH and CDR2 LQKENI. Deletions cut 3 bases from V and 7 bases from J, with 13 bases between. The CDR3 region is CASSPGDTRNTIYF. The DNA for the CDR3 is TGTGCCAGCTCACCGGGGGACACCCGGAACACCATATATTTT.

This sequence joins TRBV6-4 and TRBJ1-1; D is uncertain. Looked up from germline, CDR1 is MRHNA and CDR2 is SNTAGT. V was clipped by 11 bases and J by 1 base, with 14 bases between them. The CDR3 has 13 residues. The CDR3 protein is CAYSGAENTEAFF. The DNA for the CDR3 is TGTGCCTACAGCGGAGCAGAGAACACTGAAGCTTTCTTT.

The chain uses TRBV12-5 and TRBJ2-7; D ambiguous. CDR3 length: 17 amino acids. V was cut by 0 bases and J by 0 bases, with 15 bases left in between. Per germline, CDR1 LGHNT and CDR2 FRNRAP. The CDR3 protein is CASGLVRGGTDSYEQYF. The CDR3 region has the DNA TGTGCTAGTGGTTTGGTACGAGGTGGCACCGACTCCTACGAGCAGTACTTC.

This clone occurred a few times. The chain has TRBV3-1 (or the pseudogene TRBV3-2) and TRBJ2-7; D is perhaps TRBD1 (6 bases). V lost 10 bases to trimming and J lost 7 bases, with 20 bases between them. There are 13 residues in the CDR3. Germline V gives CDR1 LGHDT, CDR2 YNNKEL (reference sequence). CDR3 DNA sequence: TGTGCCACCTACGACAGGTCCGAAGGAGAGCAGTACTTC. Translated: CATYDRSEGEQYF.

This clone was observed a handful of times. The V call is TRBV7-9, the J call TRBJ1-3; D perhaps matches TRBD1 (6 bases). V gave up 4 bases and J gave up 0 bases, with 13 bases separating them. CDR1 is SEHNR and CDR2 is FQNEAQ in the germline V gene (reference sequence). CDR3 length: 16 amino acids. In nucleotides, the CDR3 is TGTGCCAGCAGCTCCGGGGGGCCGTACTCTGGAAACACCATATATTTT. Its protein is CASSSGGPYSGNTIYF.

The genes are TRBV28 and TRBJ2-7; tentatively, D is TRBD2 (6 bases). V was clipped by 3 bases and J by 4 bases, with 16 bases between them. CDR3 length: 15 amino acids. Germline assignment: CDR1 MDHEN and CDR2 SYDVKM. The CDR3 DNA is TGTGCCAGCAGTTTTGGAGGGTCGAGAGATTACGAGCAGTACTTC. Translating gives CASSFGGSRDYEQYF.

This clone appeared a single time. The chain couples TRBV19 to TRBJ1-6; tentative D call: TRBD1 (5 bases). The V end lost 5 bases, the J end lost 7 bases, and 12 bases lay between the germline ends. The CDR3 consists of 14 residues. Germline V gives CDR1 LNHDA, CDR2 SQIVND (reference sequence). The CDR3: CASSLTGGNSPLHF. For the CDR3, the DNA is TGTGCCAGTAGTCTTACAGGCGGAAATTCACCCCTCCACTTT.

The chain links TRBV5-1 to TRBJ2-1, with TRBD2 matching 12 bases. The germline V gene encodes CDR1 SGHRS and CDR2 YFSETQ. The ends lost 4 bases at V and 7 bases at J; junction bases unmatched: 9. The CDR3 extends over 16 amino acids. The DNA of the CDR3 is TGCGCCAGCAGCACCCTTCTAGCGGGAGGGGGTAATGAGCAGTTCTTC. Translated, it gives CASSTLLAGGGNEQFF.